A single sample is the source of the 7 T cell receptor beta chains below, sequenced in a study of spatial heterogeneity in lung cancer. This sample's time point: sample taken at primary tumor resection. TCRdb reprocessed the 5' RACE reads via MiXCR and lists one record per CDR3 protein. The profile shows 35,000 to 50,000 distinct CDR3 sequences, around 3.3% of them singletons. This specimen was normal lung tissue next to the tumor, taken at surgery. These receptors originate from a male donor with early-stage non-small cell lung cancer.

The sample holds many counts of this clonotype. V gene TRBV4-2 combines with J gene TRBJ2-1, with D perhaps matching TRBD1 or TRBD2 (5 bases each). The CDR3 runs 13 residues. CDR1 and CDR2 (germline): LGHNA, YNFKEQ. V dropped 4 bases and J dropped 7 bases, with 11 bases sitting between them. Here the CDR3 DNA reads TGTGCCAGCAGCCCTATTGGGGGAAATGAGCAGTTCTTC. Translation: CASSPIGGNEQFF.

This clonotype was seen repeatedly, ten times or more. The CDR3 DNA reads as TGTGCCAGCAGAGTTGACGGAACACCGAACACTGAAGCTTTCTTT. It specifies CASRVDGTPNTEAFF. The chain couples TRBV6-2 or TRBV6-3 to TRBJ1-1; no firm D call. Germline assignment: CDR1 MNHEY and CDR2 SVGEGT. The CDR3 covers 15 residues. The V end was cut by 6 bases, the J end by 1 base, with 15 bases between.

This clonotype has ten or more counts. V is TRBV5-8 and J is TRBJ2-3; 12 nucleotides line up with TRBD2. This CDR3 contains 18 residues. Germline V CDR1 and CDR2: SGHTS, YDEGEE. Trimming removed 0 bases from V and 0 bases from J; junction bases left unmatched: 5. CDR3: CASSLGVTSGSSTDTQYF. The DNA of the CDR3 is TGTGCCAGCAGCTTGGGGGTGACTAGCGGGAGCAGCACAGATACGCAGTATTTT.

This clonotype was counted ten times or more. J is TRBJ1-2 and V is TRBV3-1; possibly TRBD1 for D (5 bases). V was pared by 3 bases and J by 7 bases, with 9 bases between. CDR3 size: 12 residues. CDR1 and CDR2 (germline): LGHDT, YNNKEL (reference sequence). CDR3 coding DNA: TGTGCCAGCAGCCATAATAGGGGTGGCTACACCTTC. This codes for CASSHNRGGYTF.

There are many counts of this clonotype. The J gene is TRBJ2-7, the V gene TRBV28, with a weak D call TRBD2 (6 bases). Germline V lookup: CDR1 MDHEN, CDR2 SYDVKM. Trimming removed 6 bases at V and 7 bases at J, with 22 bases between. This CDR3 contains 15 residues. CDR3 sequence (DNA): TGTGCCAGCAGCCAAGGGGACTTCATGATTGGGGAGCAGTACTTC. It yields the protein CASSQGDFMIGEQYF.

This clonotype was seen at least ten times. The CDR3 DNA follows: TGTGCCAGCAGACGAACTCAGGGTTCCTACGAGCAGTACTTC. The encoded protein is CASRRTQGSYEQYF. The chain has TRBV6-5 and TRBJ2-7, with D perhaps matching TRBD1 (5 bases). The length of the CDR3 is 14 residues. The germline CDR1 and CDR2 sequences are MNHEY and SVGAGI. Trimming cost V 6 bases and J 1 base, with 13 bases left between them.

This clonotype was detected many times. J is TRBJ2-1 and V is TRBV3-1; D gene ambiguous. Germline V gene lookup returns CDR1 LGHDT and CDR2 YNNKEL (reference sequence). Between the trimmed V and J ends, which lost 1 base and 7 bases, there was a span of 14 bases. The CDR3 runs to 15 residues. The DNA for the CDR3 is TGTGCCAGCAGCCAAGTTTCCAGTCTGGGGAATGAGCAGTTCTTC. This translates into CASSQVSSLGNEQFF.